These 25 T cell receptor beta chains share one sample of origin, sequenced in a study of OX40 agonist ivuxolimab in advanced cancers. Some clones are missing from TCRdb's copy, which holds only in-frame ones; the method was immunoSEQ multiplex PCR. The data show more than 80,000 clones, with roughly nine tenths seen just once and around 1.6% held by the top ten. This specimen was CD4+ or CD8+ T cells sorted from blood, taken in a trial of the OX40 agonist ivuxolimab. The receptors were sampled from an adult with an advanced solid tumor such as melanoma, head and neck, liver or kidney cancer.

The chain recombines TRBV27 with TRBJ1-1; D unresolved. Germline CDR1 is MNHEY and CDR2 is SMNVEV (reference sequence). This CDR3 spans 15 amino acids. Trimming stripped 4 bases from V and 0 bases from J, with 12 bases between. CDR3 DNA sequence: TGTGCCAGCAGTTGGGCAGCGGCCGTGAACACTGAAGCTTTCTTT. This sequence encodes CASSWAAAVNTEAFF.

The V call is TRBV6-6, the J call TRBJ1-5; D is undetermined. The CDR3 covers 15 residues. Trimming took off 4 bases at V and 4 bases at J, with 14 bases between the two ends. Germline-derived CDR1 and CDR2 are MNHNY and SVGAGI (reference sequence). The CDR3 reads CASSWPGGNNQPQHF. The CDR3 DNA reads TGTGCCAGCAGTTGGCCAGGTGGGAATAATCAGCCCCAGCATTTT.

The V gene is TRBV30, the J gene TRBJ1-5; D is possibly TRBD1 (6 bases). Germline V gene data show CDR1 as GTSNPN and CDR2 as SVGIG (reference sequence). With 7 bases removed from V and 0 bases from J, the gap between germline ends came to 16 bases. The CDR3 covers 15 residues. CDR3: CASKMKGDSNQPQHF. The CDR3 nucleotides are TGTGCCTCCAAGATGAAGGGGGATAGCAATCAGCCCCAGCATTTT. Based on the CDR3 plus reference TRBV30 and TRBJ1-5, the full variable domain is SQTIHQWPATLVQPVGSPLSLECTVEGTSNPNLYWYRQAAGRGLQLLFYSVGIGQISSEVPQNLSASRPQDRQFILSSKKLLLSDSGFYLCASKMKGDSNQPQHFGDGTRLSIL.

The V and J genes are TRBV2 and TRBJ2-1, with 11 positions matching TRBD2. The CDR3 has 15 residues. With 6 bases clipped from V and 7 bases from J, the junction kept 8 bases outside the gene matches. CDR1 SNHLY and CDR2 FYNNEI come from the germline V gene. The CDR3 DNA reads TGTGCCAGCAGACTTTCCGGGACTAGCGGTAATGAGCAGTTCTTC. This translates into CASRLSGTSGNEQFF. Combining the CDR3 with reference TRBV2 and TRBJ2-1 gives the whole variable domain EPEVTQTPSHQVTQMGQEVILRCVPISNHLYFYWYRQILGQKVEFLVSFYNNEISEKSEIFDDQFSVERPDGSNFTLKIRSTKLEDSAMYFCASRLSGTSGNEQFFGPGTRLTVL.

This chain connects TRBV7-5 to TRBJ2-2; no check of the table's D call, TRBD2, against the DNA was made. TRBV7-5 is reported as a pseudogene. The CDR3 length is 15 residues. The CDR3: CASNEREAGTGELFF. CDR3 nucleotides: TGTGCCAGTAATGAGCGGGAGGCGGGCACCGGGGAGCTGTTTTTT.

The chain has TRBV6-5 and TRBJ2-7; unclear D gene. The CDR3 length is 11 residues. The ends were cut back, 5 bases at V and 4 bases at J, with 6 bases in the middle. Germline V gene data show CDR1 as MNHEY and CDR2 as SVGAGI. For the CDR3, the DNA is TGTGCCAGCAGTACTTTGTACGAGCAGTACTTC. Translating it yields CASSTLYEQYF.

The table lists this clone with a count of one. V gene TRBV10-2 combines with J gene TRBJ2-7; D possibly corresponds to TRBD2 (6 bases). CDR3 length: 13 amino acids. The germline CDR1 and CDR2 sequences are WSHSY and SAAADI. Trimming pared 6 bases from V and 0 bases from J, leaving 9 bases between. As DNA, the CDR3 is TGCGCCAGCAGCTTCGGGAGCTCCTACGAGCAGTACTTC. It specifies CASSFGSSYEQYF.

The V call is TRBV19, the J call TRBJ1-5, with 8 bases fitting TRBD1. The CDR3 has 15 residues. V gave up 8 bases and J gave up 0 bases; unmatched junction bases: 6. Germline CDR1 and CDR2: LNHDA and SQIVND (reference sequence). Here the CDR3 reads CASRRDRLSNQPQHF. In DNA form, the CDR3 reads TGTGCCAGTCGGAGGGACAGGCTTAGCAATCAGCCCCAGCATTTT. The full variable domain, with the rest looked up from reference TRBV19 and TRBJ1-5, is DGGITQSPKYLFRKEGQNVTLSCEQNLNHDAMYWYRQDPGQGLRLIYYSQIVNDFQKGDIAEGYSVSREKKESFPLTVTSAQKNPTAFYLCASRRDRLSNQPQHFGDGTRLSIL.

The chain carries TRBV7-2 and TRBJ2-7; perhaps D is TRBD1 or TRBD2 (5 bases each). The germline V gene has CDR1 SGHTA and CDR2 FQGNSA. This CDR3 has 12 residues. The V and J ends lost 6 bases and 11 bases respectively, with 17 bases between them. CDR3 bases: TGTGCCAGCAGTCCACCGGGGCCCAGTAAGTACTTC. Translated, it gives CASSPPGPSKYF.

Turning to this clone: Compared with germline, one end of the junction differs, possibly owing to a read error. V is TRBV18 and J is TRBJ1-2, with 8 positions matching TRBD1. The CDR3 sequence is 15 residues long. The V gene's germline CDR1 is KGHSH and CDR2 LQKENI. The CDR3 protein is CASSPPGQANYGYTF. Here the CDR3 DNA reads TGTGCCAGCTCCCCACCGGGACAGGCTAACTATGGCTACACCTTC.

The chain has TRBV2 and TRBJ2-5, with D tentatively TRBD1 (6 bases). V shed 5 bases and J shed 9 bases, with 13 bases lying between them. Germline lookup yields CDR1 SNHLY and CDR2 FYNNEI. The CDR3 extends over 12 amino acids. The CDR3 DNA follows: TGTGCCAGCAGTCTCCAGGGGTGGTCCCAGTACTTC. It is translated as CASSLQGWSQYF.

The chain links TRBV30 to TRBJ2-7; 8 positions agree with TRBD1. This CDR3 has 17 residues. In germline, CDR1 is GTSNPN, CDR2 SVGIG (reference sequence). The V gene end was trimmed by 1 base and the J gene end by 3 bases; junction bases not matched to a gene: 14. CDR3 sequence: CAWSARTGTAGYYEQYF. The CDR3 DNA follows: TGTGCCTGGAGTGCAAGGACAGGGACCGCCGGCTACTACGAGCAGTACTTC.

V is TRBV11-2 and J is TRBJ2-5; 10 nucleotides match TRBD1. The germline V gene encodes CDR1 SGHAT and CDR2 FQNNGV. The CDR3 loop spans 16 amino acids. V was pared by 5 bases and J by 5 bases, with 11 bases of the junction left unmatched. The CDR3 reads CASSPGTGVISETQYF. CDR3 bases: TGTGCCAGCAGCCCCGGGACAGGGGTCATCTCCGAGACCCAGTACTTC.

This clone was counted only a few times. The chain recombines TRBV28 with TRBJ2-7, with 7 bases identical to TRBD1. CDR1 is MDHEN, CDR2 SYDVKM, per germline. V lost 7 bases to trimming and J lost 2 bases; unmatched junction nucleotides: 5. This CDR3 contains 13 residues. As DNA, the CDR3 is TGTGCCAGCACCCAAACAGGGGCCTACGAGCAGTACTTC. Translated, it gives CASTQTGAYEQYF.

The V and J genes are TRBV7-2 and TRBJ2-1; 10 positions match TRBD2. From germline, CDR1 is SGHTA and CDR2 FQGNSA. V was pared by 6 bases and J by 7 bases, with 6 bases of the junction left unmatched. The CDR3 extends over 14 amino acids. The CDR3 bases are TGTGCCAGCAGTCTTAGGACTAGCGGAAATGAGCAGTTCTTC. Its translation: CASSLRTSGNEQFF.

With respect to this clone: At one boundary the junction diverges from the germline segment, which might be a read error. This chain links TRBV28 with TRBJ1-5; D is possibly TRBD1 (5 bases). This CDR3 region has 13 residues. Germline V gene sequence: CDR1 MDHEN, CDR2 SYDVKM. The DNA for the CDR3 is TGTACCAGCAGTTTGAGGGGATATCAGCCCCAGCATTTT. It specifies CTSSLRGYQPQHF. Complete variable domain (other parts from reference TRBV28 and TRBJ1-5): DVKVTQSSRYLVKRTGEKVFLECVQDMDHENMFWYRQDPGLGLRLIYFSYDVKMKEKGDIPEGYSVSREKKERFSLILESASTNQTSMYLCTSSLRGYQPQHFGDGTRLSIL.

This clone was seen only a few times. The CDR3 DNA reads as TGCAGCGTTGTGGAAGGGACCGCGAACACTGAAGCTTTCTTT. Protein: CSVVEGTANTEAFF. The chain combines TRBV29-1 with TRBJ1-1; TRBD1 is a possible D gene (5 bases). The CDR3 runs to 14 residues. In germline, CDR1 is SQVTM, CDR2 ANQGSEA. V lost 4 bases to trimming and J lost 1 base, with 13 bases between them.

The rearrangement joins TRBV28 to TRBJ2-7; D assignment may be TRBD1 or TRBD2 (5 bases each). V dropped 3 bases and J dropped 1 base, with 10 bases sitting between them. This CDR3 contains 14 residues. Per the germline V gene, CDR1 is MDHEN and CDR2 is SYDVKM. CDR3 sequence (DNA): TGTGCCAGCAGTTTGGGGGTTAAATCCTACGAGCAGTACTTC. Protein: CASSLGVKSYEQYF.

The CDR3 loop is CASSESWGQLNTEAFF. CDR3 DNA sequence: TGCGCCAGCAGTGAGTCATGGGGGCAGTTGAACACTGAAGCTTTCTTT. The chain links TRBV10-2 to TRBJ1-1; TRBD1 is a possible D gene (6 bases). Deletions cut 0 bases from V and 0 bases from J, with 11 bases between. The germline V gene has CDR1 WSHSY and CDR2 SAAADI. This CDR3 is built from 16 residues.

The chain couples TRBV7-9 to TRBJ2-1; D may be TRBD2 (5 bases). The CDR3 sequence is 18 residues long. V shed 4 bases and J shed 2 bases, with 21 bases lying between them. CDR1 is SEHNR and CDR2 is FQNEAQ in the germline V gene (reference sequence). The CDR3 DNA follows: TGTGCCAGCAGCTCAAGATCTAGCCGCCGATTTACCTACAATGAGCAGTTCTTC. Protein: CASSSRSSRRFTYNEQFF.

V and J are TRBV7-9 and TRBJ1-1, with D perhaps TRBD1 (5 bases). Per the germline V gene, CDR1 is SEHNR and CDR2 is FQNEAQ (reference sequence). V was clipped by 2 bases and J by 7 bases, with 8 bases between them. This CDR3 comprises 12 residues. This CDR3 is CASSLLTDEAFF. The DNA for the CDR3 is TGTGCCAGCAGCTTACTGACAGATGAAGCTTTCTTT.

The genes are TRBV19 and TRBJ2-3, with a weak D call TRBD1 (5 bases). The CDR3 extends over 15 amino acids. V was trimmed by 6 bases and J by 0 bases, leaving 13 bases between them. The V gene's germline CDR1 is LNHDA and CDR2 SQIVND (reference sequence). Here the CDR3 DNA reads TGTGCCAGTAGCCGGGCAGGGCCCAGCACAGATACGCAGTATTTT. As protein: CASSRAGPSTDTQYF.

The chain uses TRBV21-1 and TRBJ2-2; TRBD2 is taken as the D call from the table, unchecked against the DNA. TRBV21-1 is an annotated pseudogene. CDR3 length: 17 amino acids. CDR3 protein: CASSARGDQTGTGELFF. CDR3 in DNA: TGTGCCAGCAGCGCCCGGGGGGACCAAACGGGCACCGGGGAGCTGTTTTTT.

The rearrangement links TRBV19 to TRBJ2-3, with TRBD2 identical over 8 bases. There are 14 residues in the CDR3. CDR1 is LNHDA, CDR2 SQIVND, per germline (reference sequence). The trim removed 7 bases at V and 1 base at J, leaving 4 bases unmatched. The CDR3 DNA reads as TGTGCCAGTAAGCGGGAGTCGGGCACAGATACGCAGTATTTT. As protein: CASKRESGTDTQYF. The full variable domain, its missing parts supplied by reference TRBV19 and TRBJ2-3, is DGGITQSPKYLFRKEGQNVTLSCEQNLNHDAMYWYRQDPGQGLRLIYYSQIVNDFQKGDIAEGYSVSREKKESFPLTVTSAQKNPTAFYLCASKRESGTDTQYFGPGTRLTVL.

Written as DNA, the CDR3 is TGTGCCAGCTCACCAGGGAACGCCTACGAGCAGTACTTC. Encoded protein: CASSPGNAYEQYF. The rearrangement uses TRBV18 and TRBJ2-7; D is unclear. This CDR3 is 13 amino acids long. Germline-derived CDR1 and CDR2 are KGHSH and LQKENI. V shed 2 bases and J shed 2 bases, with 7 bases lying between them.